This passage covers 10 T cell receptor beta chains from one sample sequenced in a study of blood T cells in healthy people across ages. A second roughly 6 to 11 cycle PCR used barcoded and J-beta primers. TCRdb processed the 5' RACE reads anew with MiXCR; each CDR3 protein has one entry. Of about 760,000 distinct CDR3 sequences in the sample, roughly 25% were seen once. This sample also belongs to another study, concerning T cells of mothers and their children.

The sequenced sample consisted of blood. The receptors were sampled from a boy between 10 and 17 years old in good health.

In its sample, this clonotype was seen a few times. V usage is TRBV6-6 and J usage is TRBJ2-7; 12 nucleotides match TRBD2. The CDR3 has 13 residues. The trim removed 4 bases at V and 7 bases at J, leaving 2 bases unmatched. From germline, CDR1 is MNHNY and CDR2 SVGAGI (reference sequence). CDR3 DNA: TGTGCCAGCAGTTCACTAGCGGGAGGTGAGCAGTACTTC. Translation: CASSSLAGGEQYF.

The sample holds a few counts of this clonotype. The chain uses TRBV5-1 and TRBJ1-1, with D unresolved. Germline CDR1 SGHRS, CDR2 YFSETQ. This CDR3 region has 14 residues. Deletions cut 0 bases from V and 1 base from J, with 7 bases between. Here the CDR3 DNA reads TGCGCCAGCAGCTTGGAACACCCGAACACTGAAGCTTTCTTT. It translates to CASSLEHPNTEAFF.

Of note for this clonotype: This may be a read error, as it is one base from a much larger clone. V usage is TRBV4-2 and J usage is TRBJ2-5; no definite D call. CDR3 length equals 14 residues. Germline-derived CDR1 and CDR2 are LGHNA and YNFKEQ. The V end was cut by 0 bases, the J end by 2 bases, with 7 bases between. CDR3 region: CASSQEPEQETQYF. The CDR3 DNA sequence: TGTGCCAGCAGCCAAGAGCCAGAACAAGAGACCCAGTACTTC.

This chain joins TRBV4-3 and TRBJ1-5, with TRBD1 as a possible D gene (6 bases). There are 18 residues in the CDR3. CDR1 LGHNA and CDR2 YSLEER come from the germline V gene. V was clipped by 0 bases and J by 2 bases, with 17 bases between them. Here the CDR3 reads CASSQDSWGPGGNQPQHF. The CDR3 coding sequence is TGCGCCAGCAGCCAAGATTCATGGGGGCCTGGTGGCAATCAGCCCCAGCATTTT.

The chain joins TRBV20-1 to TRBJ2-5; D is possibly TRBD2 (6 bases). CDR1 is DFQATT and CDR2 is SNEGSKA in the germline V gene (reference sequence). The CDR3 is 14 amino acids. Between the trimmed V and J ends, which lost 3 bases and 3 bases, there was a span of 14 bases. The CDR3 nucleotides read TGCAGTGCTAGGGGTGAGACGGGGGAAGAGACCCAGTACTTC. It is translated as CSARGETGEETQYF.

The J gene is TRBJ2-3, the V gene TRBV28; no clear D gene. This CDR3 comprises 14 residues. Trimming shortened V by 5 bases and J by 4 bases, and 13 bases separated the two germline ends. Germline-derived CDR1 and CDR2 are MDHEN and SYDVKM. The DNA for the CDR3 is TGTGCCAGCAGTCCGAAATCCGTCGCAGATACGCAGTATTTT. Translation: CASSPKSVADTQYF.

The chain combines TRBV7-9 with TRBJ2-7, with D maybe TRBD1 (5 bases). In germline, CDR1 is SEHNR, CDR2 FQNEAQ (reference sequence). The CDR3 consists of 15 residues. The germline V and J ends were trimmed by 4 bases and 4 bases, with 17 bases remaining between them. The CDR3 nucleotides are TGTGCCAGCAGCTCAGTGACAGAGCTACCTTACGAGCAGTACTTC. It is translated as CASSSVTELPYEQYF.

Notes on this clonotype: Mismatch with germline at one junction end may stem from a read error. The CDR3 DNA reads as TGTGCCAGCAGTTCCGTCACTAACACTGAAGCCTTCTTT. Protein sequence: CASSSVTNTEAFF. The J gene is TRBJ1-1, the V gene TRBV12-3 or TRBV12-4, with D hard to call. The CDR3 totals 13 residues.

This clonotype was seen a few times. The chain links TRBV5-4 to TRBJ2-7; either TRBD1 or TRBD2 may supply D (6 bases each). Germline V gene sequence: CDR1 SGHNT, CDR2 YYREEE (reference sequence). This CDR3 is 15 amino acids long. The V gene lost 4 bases and the J gene lost 3 bases, with 17 bases spanning the gap. The CDR3 bases are TGTGCCAGCAGCACTATAGGGGGGAGCAACTACGAGCAGTACTTC. This encodes CASSTIGGSNYEQYF.

This clonotype was found a few times. The gene calls are TRBV29-1 and TRBJ2-7, with D perhaps TRBD1 or TRBD2 (5 bases each). With 4 bases removed from V and 2 bases from J, the gap between germline ends came to 12 bases. Germline CDR1 is SQVTM and CDR2 is ANQGSEA. CDR3 length: 13 residues. Here the CDR3 reads CSVARQGAYEQYF. The CDR3 DNA is TGCAGCGTTGCGAGGCAGGGAGCCTACGAGCAGTACTTC.